Listed below are T cell receptor beta chains from one sample, sequenced in a study of control samples from healthy donors and cancer patients. The table came from immunoSEQ multiplex PCR; TCRdb's copy has only in-frame clones and leaves some out. The sample shows 90,000 to 130,000 clones, approximately 88% of them seen only once. Specimen: PBMCs. These receptors all stem from a woman aged 60-70 years with lung cancer. CDR3s leave out the opening cysteine and the closing phenylalanine or tryptophan. Clone size appears in some rows only: once, few, many, or a class for an expanded clone.

>TRBV18|few
ASSPLRTGSTDTQY
>TRBV19|NA
ASSGRGHRDANYGYT
>TRBV6-5|once
ASSTPGTGWYGYT
>TRBV11-3|NA
ASSPLASYEQY
>TRBV3-1/TRBV3-2|few
ASSQSWQSGYGYT
>TRBV6-2/TRBV6-3|few
ASSYSLAGGGKDTQY
>TRBV7-8|NA
ASSYLAGGNTDTQY
>TRBV6-6|NA
ASSYGRTGATEAF
>TRBV6-5|NA
ASLSGHSLSDEQY
>TRBV6-1|few
ASSESAGQGFSPLH
>TRBV5-4|NA
ASSTTGNYGYT
>TRBV7-2|NA
ASSPQEDQPQH
>TRBV19|NA
ASSTLKGAANTEAF
>TRBV3-1/TRBV3-2|NA
ASSQVGSSYEQY
>TRBV5-6|NA
ASSVDTEAF
>TRBV6-1|NA
ASSETFRSFGGYT
>TRBV19|NA
ASSNREINTEAF
>TRBV3-1/TRBV3-2|NA
ASSQGRISYNEQF
>TRBV2|NA
ASSPGDQETQY
>TRBV9|NA
ASSVALLNYGYT
>TRBV5-1|NA
ASSLATGGGYGYT
>TRBV16|once
ASSQQQGRGSYNEQF
>TRBV6-5|NA
ASRGFRGGTEAF
>TRBV5-6|once
ASSLETPRGELF
>TRBV6-6|NA
ASRAASYEQY
>TRBV5-1|NA
ASRPGEETQY
>TRBV30|NA
AWSRDTLTYEQY
>TRBV6-6|NA
ASSPRDRGVTNEKLF
>TRBV5-1|NA
ASSLAGSVRA
>TRBV19|NA
ASSMTGGPGTEAF
>TRBV2|NA
ASSGEGGSNTDTQY
>TRBV7-9|NA
ASSWGPNSGANVLT
>TRBV19|NA
ASSIENYNSPLH
>TRBV4-2|NA
ASSQDRGLANTGELF
>TRBV5-5|NA
ASSRVQGAQTGELF
>TRBV7-9|NA
ASSRYEDLSGEQY
>TRBV7-2|NA
ASSSTSGGTDTQY
>TRBV2|NA
ASSPAGQGGNSPLH
>TRBV5-6|NA
ASSPQRRLAGDFTDTQY
>TRBV7-9|NA
ASSRQGGEAF